Below are 12 T cell receptor beta chains sequenced from a single sample in a study of response to subunit inactivated influenza vaccine. TCRdb itself ran the RT-PCR reads through MiXCR, one entry per CDR3 protein. The repertoire consists of about 500,000 distinct CDR3 sequences, with 16% occurring once and the leading ten covering less than 4%. This specimen consisted of CD4+ T cells sorted from PBMCs, obtained roughly 24 months after vaccination. The source of these receptors is a man aged 45-69 years who received an inactivated influenza vaccine.

The chain links TRBV21-1 to TRBJ2-5. TRBV21-1 is tagged as a pseudogene. The CDR3 sequence is 14 residues long. CDR3 bases: TGTGCCAGCAGCAAAGTATTTACAGAAGAGACCCAGTACTTC. This codes for CASSKVFTEETQYF.

The CDR3 DNA reads as TGTGCCAGCAGTTTAGGGTGGTACAATGAGCAGTTCTTC. It specifies CASSLGWYNEQFF. The chain couples TRBV27 to TRBJ2-1, with D uncertain. This CDR3 contains 13 residues. V lost 2 bases, J lost 4 bases, and 6 bases lay in between. CDR1 and CDR2 from the germline V gene are MNHEY and SMNVEV (reference sequence).

In its sample, this clonotype was seen a few times. The rearrangement joins TRBV29-1 to TRBJ1-2, with D possibly TRBD1 on 5 matching bases. CDR1 is SQVTM and CDR2 is ANQGSEA in the germline V gene. The germline V and J ends were trimmed by 1 base and 2 bases, with 8 bases remaining between them. This CDR3 is 13 amino acids long. CDR3 sequence (DNA): TGCAGCGTTGAAGCTCCAGGGAACTATGGCTACACCTTC. It translates to CSVEAPGNYGYTF.

The chain employs TRBV11-2 and TRBJ2-5; TRBD1 agrees at 8 bases. CDR1 SGHAT and CDR2 FQNNGV come from the germline V gene. The CDR3 spans 14 residues. J lost 5 bases, V lost 5 bases, and 7 bases had no gene match. CDR3 protein: CASSPRTGLETQYF. CDR3 coding DNA: TGTGCCAGCAGCCCCCGGACAGGGCTGGAGACCCAGTACTTC.

The chain has TRBV5-1 and TRBJ2-3; 9 positions agree with TRBD1. V lost 4 bases, J lost 3 bases, and 6 bases stayed unmatched. This CDR3 has 15 residues. Germline V gene data show CDR1 as SGHRS and CDR2 as YFSETQ. The CDR3 loop reads CASSSRQGGTDTQYF. DNA of the CDR3: TGCGCCAGCAGCAGTAGACAGGGGGGGACAGATACGCAGTATTTT.

The V gene is TRBV6-5, the J gene TRBJ2-5, with 9 positions matching TRBD2. This CDR3 is 16 amino acids long. V was pared by 0 bases and J by 2 bases, with 4 bases of the junction left unmatched. CDR1 is MNHEY, CDR2 SVGAGI, per germline. Here the CDR3 reads CASSYSRGRAQETQYF. The DNA of the CDR3 is TGTGCCAGCAGTTACTCTCGCGGGAGGGCACAAGAGACCCAGTACTTC.

The chain employs TRBV4-2 and TRBJ2-1; D is perhaps TRBD2 (5 bases). V was shortened by 1 base and J by 9 bases, with 16 bases between the two germline ends. This CDR3 comprises 15 residues. Germline CDR1 and CDR2: LGHNA and YNFKEQ. CDR3 sequence: CASSQVLVGGGEQFF. CDR3 DNA sequence: TGTGCCAGCAGCCAAGTACTAGTTGGTGGTGGTGAGCAGTTCTTC.

This clonotype was counted a few times. This CDR3 is CASSLIGVTGELFF. CDR3 DNA sequence: TGTGCCAGCAGCCTAATAGGTGTCACCGGGGAGCTGTTTTTT. J is TRBJ2-2 and V is TRBV14; D unclear. The CDR3 loop spans 14 amino acids. Germline V gene lookup returns CDR1 SGHDN and CDR2 FVKESK. V lost 4 bases and J 4 bases, leaving 10 bases between the germline ends.

Written as DNA, the CDR3 is TGCGCCAGCAGCCAACAGGATACCGGGGAGCTGTTTTTT. It encodes CASSQQDTGELFF. V is TRBV5-1 and J is TRBJ2-2, with D perhaps TRBD1 (5 bases). Germline V gene lookup returns CDR1 SGHRS and CDR2 YFSETQ. V gave up 4 bases and J gave up 5 bases, with 9 bases separating them. The CDR3 is made up of 13 amino acids.

This clonotype turned up a few times. The J gene is TRBJ2-3, the V gene TRBV7-8; 7 bases are shared with TRBD1. The CDR3 runs 15 residues. The V gene end was trimmed by 0 bases and the J gene end by 2 bases; junction bases not matched to a gene: 2. Germline loops: CDR1 SGHVS, CDR2 FQNEAQ. The CDR3 nucleotides read TGTGCCAGCAGCTTAGCGACAGGGTACACAGATACGCAGTATTTT. As protein: CASSLATGYTDTQYF.

This clonotype was recorded a few times. CDR3 in DNA: TGCAGTGCTAGCCGCAGAGGAGAGACCCAGTACTTC. Amino acids: CSASRRGETQYF. The rearrangement joins TRBV20-1 to TRBJ2-5; D unresolved. V dropped 3 bases and J dropped 4 bases, with 9 bases sitting between them. Germline V lookup: CDR1 DFQATT, CDR2 SNEGSKA (reference sequence). The CDR3 sequence is 12 residues long.

This sequence joins TRBV20-1 and TRBJ2-1; TRBD1 agrees at 8 bases. V lost 3 bases and J lost 6; bases outside the gene matches: 10. There are 15 residues in the CDR3. The germline V gene encodes CDR1 DFQATT and CDR2 SNEGSKA (reference sequence). The CDR3 nucleotides read TGCAGTGCTAGTTGGGGGAGACAGGGGTTCAATGAGCAGTTCTTC. As protein: CSASWGRQGFNEQFF.